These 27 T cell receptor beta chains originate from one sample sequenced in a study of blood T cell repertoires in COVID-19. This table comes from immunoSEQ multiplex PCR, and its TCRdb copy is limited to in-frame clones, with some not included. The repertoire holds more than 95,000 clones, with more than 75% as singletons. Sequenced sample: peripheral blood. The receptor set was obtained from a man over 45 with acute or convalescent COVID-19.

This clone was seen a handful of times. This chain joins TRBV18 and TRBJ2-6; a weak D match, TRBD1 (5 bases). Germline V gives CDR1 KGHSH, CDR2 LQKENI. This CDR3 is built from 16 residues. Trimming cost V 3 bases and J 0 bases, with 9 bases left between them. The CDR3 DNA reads TGTGCCAGCTCACCGGGTACAGGCTCTGGGGCCAACGTCCTGACTTTC. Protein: CASSPGTGSGANVLTF.

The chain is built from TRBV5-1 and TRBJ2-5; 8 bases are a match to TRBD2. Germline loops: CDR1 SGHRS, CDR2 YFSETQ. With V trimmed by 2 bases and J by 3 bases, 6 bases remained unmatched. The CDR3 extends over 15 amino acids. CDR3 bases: TGCGCCAGCAGCTTCCGCGGGAGGAGGGAAGAGACCCAGTACTTC. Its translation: CASSFRGRREETQYF.

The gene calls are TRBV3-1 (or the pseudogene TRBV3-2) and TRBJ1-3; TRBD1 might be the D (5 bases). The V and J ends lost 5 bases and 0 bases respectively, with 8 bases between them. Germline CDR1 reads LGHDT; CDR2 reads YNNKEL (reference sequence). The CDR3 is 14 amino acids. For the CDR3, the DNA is TGTGCCAGCAGCGCGACAGTCTCTGGAAACACCATATATTTT. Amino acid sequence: CASSATVSGNTIYF.

CDR3 sequence: CASSLGQGRNQPQHF. The CDR3 region has the DNA TGTGCCAGCAGTTTGGGACAGGGGCGCAATCAGCCCCAGCATTTT. The chain combines TRBV28 with TRBJ1-5; 10 bases fit TRBD1. The germline V gene has CDR1 MDHEN and CDR2 SYDVKM. V shed 3 bases, J shed 2 bases, and the junction held 1 base outside the gene matches. The CDR3 loop spans 15 amino acids.

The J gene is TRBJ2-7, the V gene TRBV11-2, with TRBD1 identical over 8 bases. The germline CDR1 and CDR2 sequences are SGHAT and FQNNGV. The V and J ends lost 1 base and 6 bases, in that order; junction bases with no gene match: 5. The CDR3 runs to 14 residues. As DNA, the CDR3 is TGTGCCAGCAGCTTAGCAGGGGGCCCTGGCGAGCAGTACTTC. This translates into CASSLAGGPGEQYF.

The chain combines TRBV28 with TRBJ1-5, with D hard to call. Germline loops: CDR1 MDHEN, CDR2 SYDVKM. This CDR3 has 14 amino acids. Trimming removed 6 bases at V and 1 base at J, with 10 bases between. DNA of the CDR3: TGTGCCAGCAGCCCCCCCTTGAGCAATCAGCCCCAGCATTTT. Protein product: CASSPPLSNQPQHF.

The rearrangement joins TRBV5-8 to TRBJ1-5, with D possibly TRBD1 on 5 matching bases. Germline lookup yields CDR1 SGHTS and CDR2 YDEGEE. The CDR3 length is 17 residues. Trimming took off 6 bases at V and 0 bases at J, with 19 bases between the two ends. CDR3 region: CASTKRDSRYSNQPQHF. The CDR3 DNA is TGTGCCAGCACCAAAAGGGACTCACGTTATAGCAATCAGCCCCAGCATTTT.

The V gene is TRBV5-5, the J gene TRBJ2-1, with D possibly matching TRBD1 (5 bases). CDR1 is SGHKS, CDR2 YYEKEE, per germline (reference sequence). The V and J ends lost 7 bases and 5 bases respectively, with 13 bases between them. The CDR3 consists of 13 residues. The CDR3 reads CASGADIHNEQFF. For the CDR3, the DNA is TGTGCCAGCGGGGCCGATATCCACAATGAGCAGTTCTTC. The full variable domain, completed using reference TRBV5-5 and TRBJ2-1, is DAGVTQSPTHLIKTRGQQVTLRCSPISGHKSVSWYQQVLGQGPQFIFQYYEKEERGRGNFPDRFSARQFPNYSSELNVNALLLGDSALYLCASGADIHNEQFFGPGTRLTVL.

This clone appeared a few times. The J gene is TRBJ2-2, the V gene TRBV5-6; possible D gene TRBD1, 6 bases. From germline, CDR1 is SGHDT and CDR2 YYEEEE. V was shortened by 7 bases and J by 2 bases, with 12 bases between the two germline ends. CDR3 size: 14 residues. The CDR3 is CASRRDTNTGELFF. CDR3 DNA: TGTGCCAGCCGCCGGGACACTAACACCGGGGAGCTGTTTTTT.

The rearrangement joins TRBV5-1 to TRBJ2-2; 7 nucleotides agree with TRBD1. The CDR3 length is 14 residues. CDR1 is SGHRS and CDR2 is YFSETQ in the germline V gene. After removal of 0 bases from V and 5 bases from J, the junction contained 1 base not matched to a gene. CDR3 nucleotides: TGCGCCAGCAGCTTGGCAGGGGGAACCGGGGAGCTGTTTTTT. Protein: CASSLAGGTGELFF.

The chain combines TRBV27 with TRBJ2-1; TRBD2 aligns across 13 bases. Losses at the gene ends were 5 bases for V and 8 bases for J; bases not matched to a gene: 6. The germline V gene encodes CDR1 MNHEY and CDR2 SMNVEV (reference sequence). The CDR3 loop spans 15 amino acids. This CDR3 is CASSPGTSGTYEQFF. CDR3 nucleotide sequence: TGTGCCAGCAGTCCCGGGACTAGCGGGACATATGAGCAGTTCTTC.

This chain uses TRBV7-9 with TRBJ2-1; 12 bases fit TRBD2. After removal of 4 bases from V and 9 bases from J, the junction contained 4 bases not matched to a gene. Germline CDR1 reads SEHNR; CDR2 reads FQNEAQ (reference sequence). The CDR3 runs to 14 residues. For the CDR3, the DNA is TGTGCCAGCAGCTCGCTAGCGGGAGGGATTGAGCAGTTCTTC. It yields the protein CASSSLAGGIEQFF.

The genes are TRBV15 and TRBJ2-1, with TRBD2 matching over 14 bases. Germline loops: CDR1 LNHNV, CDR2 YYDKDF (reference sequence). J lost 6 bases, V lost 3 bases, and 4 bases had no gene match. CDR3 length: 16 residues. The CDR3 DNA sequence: TGTGCCACCAGCAGTGGACTAGCGGGGGGCCCCAATGAGCAGTTCTTC. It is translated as CATSSGLAGGPNEQFF.

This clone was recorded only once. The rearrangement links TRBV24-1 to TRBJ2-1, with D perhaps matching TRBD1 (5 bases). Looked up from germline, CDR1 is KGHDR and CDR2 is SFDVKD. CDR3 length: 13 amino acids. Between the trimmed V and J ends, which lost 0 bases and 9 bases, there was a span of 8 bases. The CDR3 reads CATSDLIGAEQFF. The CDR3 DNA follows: TGTGCCACCAGTGATTTGATTGGGGCTGAGCAGTTCTTC.

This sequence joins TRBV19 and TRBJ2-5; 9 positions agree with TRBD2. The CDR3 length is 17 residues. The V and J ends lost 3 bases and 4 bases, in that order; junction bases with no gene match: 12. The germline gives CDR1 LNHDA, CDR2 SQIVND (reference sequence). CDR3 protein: CASSIVLISGRPETQYF. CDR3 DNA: TGTGCCAGTAGTATTGTATTGATTAGCGGGAGACCAGAGACCCAGTACTTC.

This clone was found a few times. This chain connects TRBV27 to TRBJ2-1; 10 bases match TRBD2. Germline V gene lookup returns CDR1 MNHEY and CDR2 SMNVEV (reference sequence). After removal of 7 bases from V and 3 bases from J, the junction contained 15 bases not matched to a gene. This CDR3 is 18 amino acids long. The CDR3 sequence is CASKPTLGLAEGYNEQFF. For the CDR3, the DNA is TGTGCCAGCAAGCCAACGTTAGGACTAGCGGAGGGCTACAATGAGCAGTTCTTC.

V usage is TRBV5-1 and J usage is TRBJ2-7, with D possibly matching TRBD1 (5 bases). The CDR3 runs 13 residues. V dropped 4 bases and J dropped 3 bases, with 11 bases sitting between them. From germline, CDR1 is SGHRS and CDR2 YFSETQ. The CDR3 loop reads CASSLRQNYEQYF. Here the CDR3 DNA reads TGCGCCAGCAGCCTCCGACAGAACTACGAGCAGTACTTC. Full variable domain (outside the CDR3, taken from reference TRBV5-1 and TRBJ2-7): KAGVTQTPRYLIKTRGQQVTLSCSPISGHRSVSWYQQTPGQGLQFLFEYFSETQRNKGNFPGRFSGRQFSNSRSEMNVSTLELGDSALYLCASSLRQNYEQYFGPGTRLTVT.

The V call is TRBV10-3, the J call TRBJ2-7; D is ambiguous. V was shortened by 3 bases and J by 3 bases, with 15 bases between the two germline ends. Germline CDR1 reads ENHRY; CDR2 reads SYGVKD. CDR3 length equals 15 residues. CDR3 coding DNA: TGTGCCATCAGTGAAGGTTTACAGCCGCTCTACGAGCAGTACTTC. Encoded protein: CAISEGLQPLYEQYF.

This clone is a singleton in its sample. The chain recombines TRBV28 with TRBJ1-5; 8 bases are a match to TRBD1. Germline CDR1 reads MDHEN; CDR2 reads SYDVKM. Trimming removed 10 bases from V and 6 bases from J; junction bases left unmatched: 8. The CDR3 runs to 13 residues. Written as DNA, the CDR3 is TGTGCCACCGTCGTCCAGGGGGCTCAGCCCCAGCATTTT. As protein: CATVVQGAQPQHF.

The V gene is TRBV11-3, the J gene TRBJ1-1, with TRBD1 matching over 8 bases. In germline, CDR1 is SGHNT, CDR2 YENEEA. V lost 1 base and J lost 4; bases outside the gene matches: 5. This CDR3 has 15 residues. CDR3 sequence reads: CASSLGWTGTTEAFF. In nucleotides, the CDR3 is TGTGCCAGCAGCTTAGGTTGGACAGGGACCACTGAAGCTTTCTTT.

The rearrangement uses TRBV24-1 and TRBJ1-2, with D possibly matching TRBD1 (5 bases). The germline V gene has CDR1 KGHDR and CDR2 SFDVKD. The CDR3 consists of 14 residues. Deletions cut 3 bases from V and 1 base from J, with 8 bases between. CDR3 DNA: TGTGCCACCAGTGATCCGGACATTAACTATGGCTACACCTTC. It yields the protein CATSDPDINYGYTF.

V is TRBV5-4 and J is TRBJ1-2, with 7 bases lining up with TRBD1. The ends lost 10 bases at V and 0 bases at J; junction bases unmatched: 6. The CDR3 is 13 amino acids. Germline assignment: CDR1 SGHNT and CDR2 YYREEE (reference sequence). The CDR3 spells CAQGDNTNYGYTF. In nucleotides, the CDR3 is TGTGCCCAGGGGGACAACACTAACTATGGCTACACCTTC.

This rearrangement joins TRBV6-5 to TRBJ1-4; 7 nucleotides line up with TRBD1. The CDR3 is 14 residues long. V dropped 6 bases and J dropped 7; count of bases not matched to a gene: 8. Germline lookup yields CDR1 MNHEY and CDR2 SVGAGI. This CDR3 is CASRTGSTSEKLFF. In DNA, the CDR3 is TGTGCCAGCAGGACAGGGTCGACGAGTGAAAAACTGTTTTTT.

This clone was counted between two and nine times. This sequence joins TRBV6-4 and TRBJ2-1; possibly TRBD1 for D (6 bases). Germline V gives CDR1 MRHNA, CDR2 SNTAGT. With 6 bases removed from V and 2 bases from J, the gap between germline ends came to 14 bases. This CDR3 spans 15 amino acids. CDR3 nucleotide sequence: TGTGCCAGCAGCCGGGACGGGACAACCTACAATGAGCAGTTCTTC. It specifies CASSRDGTTYNEQFF.

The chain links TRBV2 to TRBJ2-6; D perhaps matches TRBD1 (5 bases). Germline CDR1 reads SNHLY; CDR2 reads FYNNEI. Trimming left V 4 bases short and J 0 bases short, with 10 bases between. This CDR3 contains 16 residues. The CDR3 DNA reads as TGTGCCAGCAGTGCCGGACAAAACTCTGGGGCCAACGTCCTGACTTTC. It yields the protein CASSAGQNSGANVLTF.

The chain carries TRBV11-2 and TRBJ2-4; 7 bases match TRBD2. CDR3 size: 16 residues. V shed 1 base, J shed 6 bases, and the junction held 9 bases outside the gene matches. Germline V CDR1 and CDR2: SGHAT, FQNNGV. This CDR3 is CASSLVPGGSLNIQYF. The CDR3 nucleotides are TGTGCCAGCAGCTTAGTTCCTGGCGGGAGCTTAAACATTCAGTACTTC.

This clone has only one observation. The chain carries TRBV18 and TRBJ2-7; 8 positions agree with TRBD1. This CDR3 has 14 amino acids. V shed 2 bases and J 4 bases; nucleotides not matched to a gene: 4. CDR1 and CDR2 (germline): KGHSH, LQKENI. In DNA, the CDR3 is TGTGCCAGCTCACCAGACAGGGGAACGTACGAGCAGTACTTC. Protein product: CASSPDRGTYEQYF.